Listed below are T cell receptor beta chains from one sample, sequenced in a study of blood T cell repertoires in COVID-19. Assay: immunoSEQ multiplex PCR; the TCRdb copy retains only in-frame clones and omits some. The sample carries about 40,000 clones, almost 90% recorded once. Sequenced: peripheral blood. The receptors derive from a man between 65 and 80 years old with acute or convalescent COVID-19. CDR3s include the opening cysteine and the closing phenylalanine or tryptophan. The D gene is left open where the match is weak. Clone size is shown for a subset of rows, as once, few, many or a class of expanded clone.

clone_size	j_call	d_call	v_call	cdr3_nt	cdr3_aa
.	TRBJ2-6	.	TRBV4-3	TGCGCCAGCAGCCAGACACCCGACAGCTGG	CASSQTPDSW
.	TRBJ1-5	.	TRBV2	TGTGCCAGCGAGGCTGAGAGCAATCAGCCCCAGCATTTT	CASEAESNQPQHF
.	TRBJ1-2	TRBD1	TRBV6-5	TGTGCCAGCAGTAGACGACAGGGAATCGGCTACACCTTC	CASSRRQGIGYTF
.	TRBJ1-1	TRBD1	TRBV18	TGTGCCAGCTCAACGGACAGGGGGACTGAAGCTTTCTTT	CASSTDRGTEAFF
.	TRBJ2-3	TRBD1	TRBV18	TGTGCCAGCTCACCACGGGTGGGACAGGGGGCATTGGATACGCAGTATTTT	CASSPRVGQGALDTQYF
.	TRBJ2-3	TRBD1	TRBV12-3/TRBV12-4	TGTGCCAGCAGTCGACAGGGAACAGATACGCAGTATTTT	CASSRQGTDTQYF
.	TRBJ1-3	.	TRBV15	TGTGCCACCAGTCAGGCCGGAGGAAACACCATATATTTT	CATSQAGGNTIYF
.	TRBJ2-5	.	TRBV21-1	TGTGCCAGCAGCAAAGGGGGGCCTCAAGAGACCCAGTACTTC	CASSKGGPQETQYF
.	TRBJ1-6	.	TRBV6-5	TGTGCGGCGAGGATCGGCGATAATTCACCCCTCCACTTT	CAARIGDNSPLHF
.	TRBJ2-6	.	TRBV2	TGTGCCAGCAGTGGCGGGTTTACTGGGGCCAACGTCCTGACTTTC	CASSGGFTGANVLTF
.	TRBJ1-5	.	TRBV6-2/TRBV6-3	TGTGCCAGCAGTTTACAGGGCATGGGCCAGCCCCAGCATTTT	CASSLQGMGQPQHF
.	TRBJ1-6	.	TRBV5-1	TGCGCCAGCAGCTTGGGGGGGGACTCACCCCTCCACTTT	CASSLGGDSPLHF
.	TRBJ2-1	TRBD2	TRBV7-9	TGTGCCAGCAGCTTAGGCCTTCTAGCGGGAAATGAGCAGTTCTTC	CASSLGLLAGNEQFF
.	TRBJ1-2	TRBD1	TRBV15	TGTGCCACCAGCCGGGGAGGGACAGGGTCCTTCGATGGCTACACCTTC	CATSRGGTGSFDGYTF
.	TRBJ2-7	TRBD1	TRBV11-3	TGTGCCAGCAGCTTAGGAGGGAATACAGGGGTTGACGAGCAGTACTTC	CASSLGGNTGVDEQYF
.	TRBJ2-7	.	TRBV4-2	TGTGCCAGCAGCCAAACTACGGGACACAAAAACGAGCAGTACTTC	CASSQTTGHKNEQYF
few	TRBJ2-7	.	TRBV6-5	TGTGCCAGCAGGGACAGTATCTACGAGCAGTACTTC	CASRDSIYEQYF
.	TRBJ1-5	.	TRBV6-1	TGTGCCAGCAGTGAATTGAACAGGGAAAGCAATCAGCCCCAGCATTTT	CASSELNRESNQPQHF
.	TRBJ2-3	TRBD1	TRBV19	TGTGCCAGTAGTATAGACCCCCCCGGGACAGGGCCGGGAGATACGCAGTATTTT	CASSIDPPGTGPGDTQYF
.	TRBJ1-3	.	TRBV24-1	TGTGCCACCAGTGACCCAGGGTCTGCTGGAAACACCATATATTTT	CATSDPGSAGNTIYF
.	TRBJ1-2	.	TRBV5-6	TGTGCCAGCAGCTTGGGCGTTAACTATGGCTACACCTTC	CASSLGVNYGYTF
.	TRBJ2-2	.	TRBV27	TGTGCCAGCAGAATGGGCCGGTACACCGGGGAGCTGTTTTTT	CASRMGRYTGELFF
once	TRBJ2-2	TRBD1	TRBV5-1	TGCGCCAGCAGCCCGGGACAGGCGAACACCGGGGAGCTGTTTTTT	CASSPGQANTGELFF
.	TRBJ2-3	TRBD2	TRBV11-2	TGTGCCAGCAGCTCGGGCCCTAGCGGGAGTGGTTATGCAGATACGCAGTATTTT	CASSSGPSGSGYADTQYF
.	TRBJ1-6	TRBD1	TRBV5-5	TGTGCCAGTACGGACAGGTTTTCACCCCTCCACTTT	CASTDRFSPLHF
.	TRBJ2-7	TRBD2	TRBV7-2	TGTGCCAGCAGCCGGACTAGCGGGCCCTCCTACGAGCAGTACTTC	CASSRTSGPSYEQYF
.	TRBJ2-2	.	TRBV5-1	TGCGCCAGCAGCTTGGCCGTCGGACAGATGGACACCGGGGAGCTGTTTTTT	CASSLAVGQMDTGELFF
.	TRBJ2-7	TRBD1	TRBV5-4	TGTGCCAGCAGCTTGGGGGACAGGACACTCTACGAGCAGTACTTC	CASSLGDRTLYEQYF
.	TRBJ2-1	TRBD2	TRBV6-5	TGTGCCAGCAGCCGTAGACTAGCGGGAGCACATGAGCAGTTCTTC	CASSRRLAGAHEQFF
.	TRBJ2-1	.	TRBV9	TGTGCCAGCAGCCCCCTCGAAGTGGCTGAGCAGTTCTTC	CASSPLEVAEQFF